One and the same sample provided the 4 T cell receptor beta chains below, sequenced in a study of shared clonotypes between healthy human individuals. Sequenced by immunoSEQ multiplex PCR; TCRdb stores in-frame clones only, minus some. The table has hundreds of thousands of clones, around 75% seen once; the top ten hold about 13%. Input material: PBMCs. All receptors come from a woman in her thirties or forties in good health. Some clones in this sample may be carry-over from other donors' samples.

The gene calls are TRBV10-3 and TRBJ2-3; TRBD2 aligns across 9 bases. CDR1 and CDR2 (germline): ENHRY, SYGVKD. The CDR3 runs to 15 residues. Losses at the gene ends were 3 bases for V and 0 bases for J; bases not matched to a gene: 1. CDR3 DNA sequence: TGTGCCATCAGTGATACTAGCGGGAGCACAGATACGCAGTATTTT. This translates into CAISDTSGSTDTQYF.

V usage is TRBV29-1 and J usage is TRBJ1-2; a weak D match, TRBD1 (5 bases). The CDR3 length is 13 residues. Germline V lookup: CDR1 SQVTM, CDR2 ANQGSEA. The germline V and J ends were trimmed by 3 bases and 4 bases, with 12 bases remaining between them. CDR3 DNA: TGCAGCGTTGATGACAGCCATGGCTATGGCTACACCTTC. Its protein product is CSVDDSHGYGYTF. Supplemented by reference TRBV29-1 and TRBJ1-2, the full variable domain reads SAVISQKPSRDICQRGTSLTIQCQVDSQVTMMFWYRQQPGQSLTLIATANQGSEATYESGFVIDKFPISRPNLTFSTLTVSNMSPEDSSIYLCSVDDSHGYGYTFGSGTRLTVV.

J is TRBJ2-3 and V is TRBV5-6; 7 bases agree with TRBD1. V was pared by 4 bases and J by 2 bases, with 10 bases of the junction left unmatched. The germline V gene encodes CDR1 SGHDT and CDR2 YYEEEE. This CDR3 contains 16 residues. Here the CDR3 DNA reads TGTGCCAGCAGCCGAATGACAGGGCGATTCACAGATACGCAGTATTTT. Amino acids: CASSRMTGRFTDTQYF.

The CDR3 nucleotides read TGTGCCAGCTACCACCTAGGGGGGGGAGTGGGTGAGCAGTTCTTC. As protein: CASYHLGGGVGEQFF. The V and J genes are TRBV28 and TRBJ2-1; D may be TRBD2 (7 bases). This CDR3 is 15 amino acids long. Germline CDR1 MDHEN, CDR2 SYDVKM. Deletions cut 8 bases from V and 9 bases from J, with 23 bases between.